Listed below are T cell receptor beta chains from one sample, sequenced in a study of blood T cell repertoires in COVID-19. The protocol was immunoSEQ multiplex PCR, while the TCRdb copy is restricted to in-frame clones and leaves out a portion. The table records about 300,000 clones, more than 80% of them present only once. The sequencing input was peripheral blood. These receptors were taken from a man aged 18 to 30 who had recovered from COVID-19. CDR3s include the opening cysteine and the closing phenylalanine or tryptophan. Fields, in order: V gene, CDR3 protein.

TRBV18 CASGRQGAYEQYF
TRBV30 CAWSRGYDSPLHF
TRBV25-1 CASSLGYEQYF
TRBV7-9 CASSPINQPQHF
TRBV6-1 CASSEFRTSYEQYF
TRBV4-3 CASSQDGRQPQHF
TRBV18 CASSPPYRVGGYTF
TRBV12-5 CASGLAPPGVEPQHF
TRBV5-1 CASSQWGRAPGAYEQYF
TRBV30 CACSRTGSSYNSPLHF
TRBV20-1 CSAEGAYEQYF
TRBV5-6 CASSLDRGRKLFF
TRBV3-1/TRBV3-2 CASSQDLGQGFGTEAFF
TRBV3-1/TRBV3-2 CASSLDGTAGNTIYF
TRBV4-1 CASSQDPLQAGEKLFF
TRBV2 CASSDLSFSYGYTF
TRBV7-9 CASSPPMGLAGASGELFF
TRBV7-6 CASSSRNTIYF
TRBV5-5 CASSLVLVSGSPLHF
TRBV18 CASSPTGGETQYF
TRBV24-1 CATSARQTGELFF
TRBV18 CASSPRTYTEAFF
TRBV5-1 CASSPREGDTQYF
TRBV3-1/TRBV3-2 CASSPGQGEYGYTF
TRBV29-1 CSVESPPAYEQYF
TRBV4-3 CASSQDGGFDRLNTEAFF
TRBV18 CASSPGGNERGLFF
TRBV19 CASSATMGGGPTDTQYF
TRBV12-3/TRBV12-4 CASQPGQGAEAFF
TRBV12-3/TRBV12-4 CASSLTEFYGYTF
TRBV7-3 CASSGQSGSQDTQYF
TRBV3-1/TRBV3-2 CASSQGLAASGELFF
TRBV4-1 CASSQELNGGYEQYF
TRBV30 CAWSVNRLYGYTF
TRBV5-4 CASSPGQGRDEQYF
TRBV11-3 CASSPQGRAVGGELFF
TRBV9 CASSAAGGDQPQHF
TRBV4-1 CASSRNGYNEQFF
TRBV11-2 CASSPGGAYGYTF
TRBV19 CASSARAIAPGSYEQYF
TRBV5-4 CASSGTGDFSYNEQFF
TRBV5-4 CASSLGQDYTEAFF
TRBV12-5 CASGTEGIKLFF
TRBV12-3/TRBV12-4 CAIRGGNEQFF
TRBV5-1 CASKRFEGGAELPEQYF
TRBV11-2 CASSFRGSQYEQYF
TRBV14 CASSHTGYGYTF
TRBV14 CASSRGTGGRTEAFF